This passage covers 2 T cell receptor beta chains from one sample sequenced in a study of T cell responses to AZD1222 COVID-19 vaccine. Using immunoSEQ multiplex PCR, the repertoire was profiled, and TCRdb retains in-frame clones only, with some absent. Of 100,000 to 150,000 clones in the sample, just over 85% are singletons; the top ten hold less than 15%. Material: peripheral blood, obtained on day 0 of AZD1222 vaccination. The receptors here all came from an adult in good health.

The chain links TRBV6-5 to TRBJ1-2; TRBD1 might be the D (6 bases). V was trimmed by 1 base and J by 8 bases, leaving 20 bases between them. CDR1 and CDR2 from the germline V gene are MNHEY and SVGAGI. CDR3 size: 16 residues. Written as DNA, the CDR3 is TGTGCCAGCAGTTACTTACAGGAGGGGGGACTAGGCGGCTACACCTTC. Translating gives CASSYLQEGGLGGYTF.

The chain uses TRBV3-1 (or the pseudogene TRBV3-2) and TRBJ1-5; the D is unclear. V shed 0 bases and J shed 6 bases, with 15 bases lying between them. There are 16 residues in the CDR3. Germline CDR1 reads LGHDT; CDR2 reads YNNKEL (reference sequence). CDR3 protein: CASSQEREGYGQPQHF. For the CDR3, the DNA is TGTGCCAGCAGCCAAGAAAGAGAAGGGTACGGTCAGCCCCAGCATTTT.